This T cell receptor beta chain was profiled in a study of identical twins. This clonotype was observed a few times. Antigen unknown. With no exceptions, donors were healthy Caucasians. Notes on the study in general: Abundant beta clonotypes from cord blood bore fewer insertions; memory repertoires lacked this pattern.

The CDR3 is 15 amino acids. The germline CDR1 and CDR2 sequences are MDHEN and SYDVKM. Trimming removed 0 bases from V and 6 bases from J; junction bases left unmatched: 3. A universal primer site arose from template switching, and cDNA bore unique molecular identifiers. TCRdb re-analysed the 5' RACE reads in MiXCR, keeping a single row per CDR3 protein. The profile covers fewer than 500,000 distinct CDR3 sequences, with around an eighth appearing a single time and approximately 1% taken by the ten largest. This sample also appeared in a second study, on yellow fever vaccine responses in identical twins.

The clonotype comes from a young woman in good health. This chain joins TRBV28 and TRBJ2-7, with 12 bases identical to TRBD1. Sequencing was performed on CD4+ T cells sorted from blood. The CDR3 spells CASSLWGQGAREQYF. The DNA for the CDR3 is TGTGCCAGCAGTTTATGGGGACAGGGGGCGCGCGAGCAGTACTTC. Full variable domain (missing parts from reference TRBV28 and TRBJ2-7): DVKVTQSSRYLVKRTGEKVFLECVQDMDHENMFWYRQDPGLGLRLIYFSYDVKMKEKGDIPEGYSVSREKKERFSLILESASTNQTSMYLCASSLWGQGAREQYFGPGTRLTVT.